This T cell receptor (beta chain) was captured by sequencing in a study of shared clonotypes between healthy human individuals (dated by TCRdb to about 2020). Describing the broader study: Three men and a couple of women, aged 18 to 49 years, made up the cohort. Per donor, three plates each were used for CD4 naive and CD4 memory, two for CD8 naive, and one for CD8 memory. To estimate repertoire size and how much clonotype sharing occurs between individuals, the study deeply sequenced the blood TCR repertoires of several healthy adults. To increase sequencing depth and limit assay-specific biases, different laboratories used diverse techniques to prepare libraries and sequence TCR repertoires. Per donor, leukapheresis produced somewhere between about 0.85 and 8.9 billion PBMCs. The paper's findings and limits, for the study overall: Sampling was restricted to blood, and TCR repertoires in tissues likely differ from the TCR repertoires found in blood. Estimated clonotype richness was generally larger for naive than for memory subsets. Sharing across four donors was observed for about 5% of naive CD4, over 3% of naive CD8, 2% to 2.5% of memory CD4, and about 0.38% of memory CD8 clonotypes. Compared with non-shared clonotypes, clonotypes shared by all four sorted-subset donors had higher generation probabilities. Even with the large sequencing depth, rarefaction of the sorted-subset datasets indicated that sequencing was incomplete. Pairwise subsampling led to the expectation that sequencing depth would affect the degree of clonotype sharing among donors. Because the study included only a small number of donors, the genetic and exposure-history diversity represented was limited.

CD8 naive samples consisted of CD45RO-negative cells that were positively selected for CCR7, yielding a CD45RA+CCR7+ population without TemRA cells. Healthy HIV-negative adults with no recently reported acute infections or vaccinations were included as donors. Every donor was a Caucasian adult living in Nashville, Tennessee, USA. Blood was collected by leukapheresis, and PBMCs were isolated by Ficoll-Histopaque density gradient centrifugation and then cryopreserved in liquid nitrogen vapor phase. Purity and quantity of every magnetically sorted T cell population were checked by analytical flow cytometry. Genomic DNA was isolated from each sorted fraction and quantified by UV absorbance on a Nanodrop 2000c. TCR CDR3 regions were amplified from genomic DNA by multiplex PCR using the deep immunoSEQ assay. Extracted genomic DNA from each cell subset was distributed evenly across all wells of several immunoSEQ 96-well plates, and each plate was treated as a replicate. For sorted subsets, each replicate PCR was loaded with around 220 ng genomic DNA, equivalent to 30,000 to 35,000 T cell genomes. The purified libraries were quantified using a Qubit 3.0 fluorometer, sized with a Bioanalyzer 2100, and then quantified again using the KAPA Library Quantification kit. A separate single-read 150-cycle Illumina NextSeq 550 flow cell was used to sequence each immunoSEQ 96-well plate. Per the source publication's procedure: Because only junctional sequences without quality scores were contained in the immunoSEQ output, filtering matching that applied to full-length reads could not be performed. To assign V/J genes and CDR3, sequences were annotated using PyIR, a Python wrapper for IgBLAST v1.9, with IMGT germline references. Any read was removed if the V/J assignment was weak (E-value above 1e-6), the CDR3 was missing, or the read contained stop codons, out-of-frame junctions, or ambiguous translated residues. V3J clonotypes were defined as sequences sharing the same inferred V gene, J gene, and CDR3 amino acid sequence. To compute the percentage overlap between repertoires, the number of shared unique clonotypes was divided by the size of the smaller repertoire. Richness of each repertoire was evaluated using RTK rarefaction, the Chao1 estimator, and Recon v2.1 estimates of unobserved clonotypes. Generation probabilities for all TCRbeta clonotypes obtained by the gDNA method from a handful of donors were computed using OLGA. This immuneACCESS table, as held by TCRdb, lists in-frame sequences with V and J called but not all clones. Of the missing ones, under half trace to an unresolved V gene in checked studies; the others have no known cause. The D gene and trimming were derived from the DNA, and the V and J assignments and clone size from that table. A total of fewer than 1 million clones appear in this sample, 90% to 97% of them only once. The leading ten clones occupy under 0.3% of the sample.

Comment on this clone: This receptor's antigen is unknown. The input lacks base qualities; no much larger clone sits a single base away.

Inclusive of the bounding cysteine and phenylalanine, the CDR3 is 16 residues long. CDR3 DNA only is kept here, 48 bases in frame from base 1. For CDR1 and CDR2, the germline V gene lists WSHSY and SAAADI. Sample: naive CD8+ T cells sorted from blood. What this sample's cell subset or site label stands for: CD45RA+CCR7+. The origin of this receptor is a man under 40 in good health. The receptor chain draws on TRBV10-2 and TRBJ2-7, and 13 bases in between align with TRBD2. Here the CDR3 is given as CVTGWRETSGRYEQYF. The DNA is TGCGTCACGGGGTGGCGGGAGACTAGCGGGAGGTACGAGCAGTACTTC.